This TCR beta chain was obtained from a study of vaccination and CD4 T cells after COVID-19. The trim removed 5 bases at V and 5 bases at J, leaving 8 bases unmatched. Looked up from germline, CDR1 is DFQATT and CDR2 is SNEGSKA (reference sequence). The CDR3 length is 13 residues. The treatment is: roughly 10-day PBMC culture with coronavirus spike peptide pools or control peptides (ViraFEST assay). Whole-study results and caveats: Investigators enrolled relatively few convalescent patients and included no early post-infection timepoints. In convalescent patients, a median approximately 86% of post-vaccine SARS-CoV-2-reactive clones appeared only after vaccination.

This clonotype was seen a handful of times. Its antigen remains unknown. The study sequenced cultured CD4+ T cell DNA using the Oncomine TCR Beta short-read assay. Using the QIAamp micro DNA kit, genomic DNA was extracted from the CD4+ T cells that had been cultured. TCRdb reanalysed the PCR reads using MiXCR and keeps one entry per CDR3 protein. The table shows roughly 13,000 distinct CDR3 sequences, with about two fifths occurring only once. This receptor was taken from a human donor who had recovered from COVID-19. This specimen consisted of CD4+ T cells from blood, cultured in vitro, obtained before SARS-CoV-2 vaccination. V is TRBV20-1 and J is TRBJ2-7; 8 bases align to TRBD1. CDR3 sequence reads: CSAGLNRGDEQYF. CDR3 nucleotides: TGCAGTGCTGGATTGAACAGGGGGGACGAGCAGTACTTC.